These 28 T cell receptor beta chains came from one sample sequenced in a study of cytomegalovirus exposure and HLA in healthy donors. The method was immunoSEQ multiplex PCR; TCRdb's version includes in-frame clones alone and lacks a portion of them. This table has about 200,000 clones, roughly 85% appearing once. The sample was PBMCs. The receptors were sampled from a woman between 18 and 30 years old in good health and CMV-seronegative.

The J gene is TRBJ2-7, the V gene TRBV5-4; D remains unclear. Trimming removed 2 bases at V and 10 bases at J, with 13 bases between. Germline values: CDR1 SGHNT, CDR2 YYREEE (reference sequence). CDR3 length equals 12 residues. CDR3 bases: TGTGCCAGCAGCTTCTACGAAAGCGCCCAGTACTTC. Its translation is CASSFYESAQYF.

The V call is TRBV27, the J call TRBJ2-3; D tentatively reads TRBD1 or TRBD2 (5 bases each). Germline V gene sequence: CDR1 MNHEY, CDR2 SMNVEV (reference sequence). The CDR3 consists of 16 residues. V lost 3 bases and J 2 bases, leaving 15 bases between the germline ends. The CDR3 sequence is CASSLQGTVPTDTQYF. In DNA form, the CDR3 reads TGTGCCAGCAGTTTGCAAGGGACCGTCCCCACAGATACGCAGTATTTT.

A word on this clone: Within the sample, other DNA sequences also encode this same CDR3. The V and J genes are TRBV30 and TRBJ2-7; D remains ambiguous. Germline CDR1 reads GTSNPN; CDR2 reads SVGIG (reference sequence). With 0 bases removed from V and 3 bases from J, the gap between germline ends came to 3 bases. The CDR3 loop spans 11 amino acids. This CDR3 is CAWSVRYEQYF. CDR3 DNA sequence: TGTGCCTGGAGTGTCCGCTACGAGCAGTACTTC.

The V call is TRBV10-1, the J call TRBJ2-2; TRBD2 might be the D (6 bases). CDR3 length: 15 amino acids. V was trimmed by 3 bases and J by 0 bases, leaving 8 bases between them. Germline-derived CDR1 and CDR2 are WNHNN and SYGVQD (reference sequence). CDR3 sequence reads: CASSDPGANTGELFF. For the CDR3, the DNA is TGCGCCAGCAGTGATCCGGGGGCGAACACCGGGGAGCTGTTTTTT.

This clone has just a few counts. The J gene is TRBJ2-7, the V gene TRBV7-6; D might be TRBD1 (6 bases). Germline V gene sequence: CDR1 SGHVS, CDR2 FNYEAQ. V dropped 0 bases and J dropped 2 bases, with 11 bases sitting between them. The CDR3 covers 15 residues. Written as DNA, the CDR3 is TGTGCCAGCAGCTTAGCGGTAGGGGGTCCCTACGAGCAGTACTTC. It is translated as CASSLAVGGPYEQYF.

In this sample, this clone turned up a few times. The CDR3 DNA is TGTGCCAGCAGTGCCCTCGGGCGGAGGGGAAGTGAGGATGGCTACACCTTC. Encoded protein: CASSALGRRGSEDGYTF. The rearrangement links TRBV28 to TRBJ1-2, with a tentative D call TRBD1 (5 bases). The V end was cut by 5 bases, the J end by 6 bases, with 25 bases between. CDR3 length: 17 amino acids. CDR1 MDHEN and CDR2 SYDVKM come from the germline V gene.

Only a few counts were recorded for this clone. The rearrangement uses TRBV2 and TRBJ1-1; D is perhaps TRBD1 (6 bases). The CDR3 sequence is 12 residues long. Germline V CDR1 and CDR2: SNHLY, FYNNEI. Trimming left V 8 bases short and J 1 base short, with 8 bases between. This CDR3 is CASLQGNTEAFF. The CDR3 bases are TGTGCCAGCCTACAGGGGAACACTGAAGCTTTCTTT.

This chain connects TRBV9 to TRBJ2-2; D is unclear. The CDR3 totals 16 residues. Germline assignment: CDR1 SGDLS and CDR2 YYNGEE. V gave up 4 bases and J gave up 0 bases, with 13 bases separating them. CDR3 in amino acids: CASSQRIRTNTGELFF. The CDR3 DNA reads TGTGCCAGCAGCCAACGGATTCGAACGAACACCGGGGAGCTGTTTTTT.

The chain links TRBV30 to TRBJ2-1; D is tentatively TRBD1 or TRBD2 (5 bases each). There are 12 residues in the CDR3. The V gene's germline CDR1 is GTSNPN and CDR2 SVGIG (reference sequence). Trimming pared 4 bases from V and 8 bases from J, leaving 12 bases between. The CDR3 sequence: CAWTGTAHEQFF. In DNA form, the CDR3 reads TGTGCCTGGACCGGGACCGCCCATGAGCAGTTCTTC.

This chain joins TRBV11-2 and TRBJ2-3, with 9 bases that match TRBD2. V lost 4 bases and J lost 0; bases outside the gene matches: 8. CDR1 is SGHAT and CDR2 is FQNNGV in the germline V gene. CDR3 length: 17 residues. CDR3 in amino acids: CASSSHLTSGSTDTQYF. The DNA for the CDR3 is TGTGCCAGCAGCTCTCACTTGACTAGCGGAAGCACAGATACGCAGTATTTT.

J is TRBJ1-3 and V is TRBV6-6, with D perhaps matching TRBD1 (6 bases). The CDR3 contains 14 residues. The germline gives CDR1 MNHNY, CDR2 SVGAGI (reference sequence). V was shortened by 0 bases and J by 8 bases, with 11 bases between the two germline ends. DNA of the CDR3: TGTGCCAGCAGTTACTCGAAGGGGGGGTACACCATATATTTT. Translation gives CASSYSKGGYTIYF.

Written as DNA, the CDR3 is TGTGCCAGCAGCTACGGACAGGGGGCGAACACAGATACGCAGTATTTT. Its translation: CASSYGQGANTDTQYF. The chain combines TRBV11-2 with TRBJ2-3; 11 bases fit TRBD1. Germline V gene lookup returns CDR1 SGHAT and CDR2 FQNNGV. The CDR3 has 16 residues. The J segment lost 2 bases and the V segment lost 4 bases, leaving 5 bases of the junction unmatched.

This chain connects TRBV28 to TRBJ1-4; 8 nucleotides line up with TRBD1. The germline V gene has CDR1 MDHEN and CDR2 SYDVKM. V shed 4 bases, J shed 6 bases, and the junction held 4 bases outside the gene matches. This CDR3 contains 14 residues. The CDR3: CASSSTGDDEKLFF. CDR3 DNA sequence: TGTGCCAGCAGTTCGACAGGGGATGATGAAAAACTGTTTTTT.

The chain recombines TRBV29-1 with TRBJ1-4; D perhaps matches TRBD1 (5 bases). The CDR3 runs to 14 residues. V was pared by 6 bases and J by 5 bases, with 16 bases between. Germline CDR1 SQVTM, CDR2 ANQGSEA. In nucleotides, the CDR3 is TGCAGCGTGGTTGGGGCAACGACGAATGAAAAACTGTTTTTT. Protein: CSVVGATTNEKLFF.

The rearrangement joins TRBV6-4 to TRBJ1-2; no clear D. The V gene's germline CDR1 is MRHNA and CDR2 SNTAGT. The CDR3 runs 15 residues. V dropped 2 bases and J dropped 5 bases, with 15 bases sitting between them. The DNA of the CDR3 is TGTGCCAGCAGTGACGGGTCAGGTTCGGGGTATGGCTACACCTTC. Translating it yields CASSDGSGSGYGYTF.

CDR3 region: CASSPSLGSGQPNQPQHF. The CDR3 DNA is TGTGCCAGCAGCCCCTCATTAGGATCGGGACAGCCCAATCAGCCCCAGCATTTT. The chain joins TRBV11-2 to TRBJ1-5; 7 nucleotides line up with TRBD1. The CDR3 consists of 18 residues. Losses at the gene ends were 5 bases for V and 3 bases for J; bases not matched to a gene: 16. From germline, CDR1 is SGHAT and CDR2 FQNNGV.

The chain has TRBV11-2 and TRBJ1-2, with D uncertain. The V gene's germline CDR1 is SGHAT and CDR2 FQNNGV. The CDR3 is 14 residues long. Trimming took 4 bases from V and 5 from J, leaving 14 bases between them. This chain's CDR3 is CASSSNPRVYGYTF. For the CDR3, the DNA is TGTGCCAGCAGCTCTAACCCCCGGGTTTATGGCTACACCTTC.

The chain has TRBV30 and TRBJ2-7; possibly TRBD1 or TRBD2 for D (5 bases each). CDR3 length: 13 amino acids. V was cut by 0 bases and J by 6 bases, with 12 bases left in between. Germline-derived CDR1 and CDR2 are GTSNPN and SVGIG (reference sequence). CDR3: CAWSVTGRGEQYF. CDR3 in DNA: TGTGCCTGGAGTGTTACAGGCCGGGGCGAGCAGTACTTC.

This chain joins TRBV27 and TRBJ2-2; 7 bases map to TRBD1. Germline assignment: CDR1 MNHEY and CDR2 SMNVEV (reference sequence). J was trimmed by 2 bases and V by 4 bases; bases with no gene match: 4. CDR3 length: 15 amino acids. The CDR3 DNA is TGTGCCAGCAGTTCTCGGGACAGTAACACCGGGGAGCTGTTTTTT. Its translation is CASSSRDSNTGELFF.

The rearrangement joins TRBV11-2 to TRBJ1-2; D not certain. The CDR3 sequence is 14 residues long. Trimming stripped 8 bases from V and 8 bases from J, with 21 bases between. Germline V CDR1 and CDR2: SGHAT, FQNNGV. The chain's CDR3 is CASSPLEGIWGYTF. The CDR3 nucleotides are TGTGCCAGCTCCCCACTGGAGGGAATCTGGGGCTACACCTTC.

This chain uses TRBV28 with TRBJ1-3; no clear D gene. The CDR3 covers 13 residues. Germline CDR1 and CDR2: MDHEN and SYDVKM. Trimming pared 8 bases from V and 9 bases from J, leaving 17 bases between. CDR3 DNA: TGTGCCAGCGCGCGGGCCGTCGGTGGCACCATATATTTT. This translates into CASARAVGGTIYF.

The chain combines TRBV27 with TRBJ2-1, with D possibly matching TRBD1 (6 bases). This CDR3 spans 18 amino acids. Germline values: CDR1 MNHEY, CDR2 SMNVEV (reference sequence). Trimming left V 6 bases short and J 8 bases short, with 29 bases between. The CDR3 DNA is TGTGCCAGCAGGGGGTCATCAGGTCGGGACACTGTCTTGGATGAGCAGTTCTTC. Amino acids: CASRGSSGRDTVLDEQFF.

The chain employs TRBV5-6 and TRBJ1-3; D call uncertain. Trimming took 3 bases from V and 4 from J, leaving 20 bases between them. Looked up from germline, CDR1 is SGHDT and CDR2 is YYEEEE. CDR3 length: 17 amino acids. CDR3 sequence: CASSSTGSGPVGNTIYF. In nucleotides, the CDR3 is TGTGCCAGCAGCTCCACCGGGTCCGGGCCAGTGGGAAACACCATATATTTT.

This clone occurred a few times. The chain recombines TRBV7-9 with TRBJ2-2; D gene unclear. V was cut by 2 bases and J by 11 bases, with 3 bases left in between. This CDR3 is 10 amino acids long. Per the germline V gene, CDR1 is SEHNR and CDR2 is FQNEAQ (reference sequence). In DNA, the CDR3 is TGTGCCAGCAGCTTAACAGAGCTGTTTTTT. This gives the protein CASSLTELFF.

CDR3 in amino acids: CASSVGGGPGEQYF. CDR3 DNA: TGTGCCAGCAGCGTAGGAGGGGGGCCTGGCGAGCAGTACTTC. This chain uses TRBV9 with TRBJ2-7; either TRBD1 or TRBD2 may supply D (6 bases each). Deletions cut 0 bases from V and 6 bases from J, with 13 bases between. The CDR3 length is 14 residues. Germline V gene lookup returns CDR1 SGDLS and CDR2 YYNGEE.

This rearrangement joins TRBV2 to TRBJ1-1; D perhaps matches TRBD1 (5 bases). Trimming removed 3 bases at V and 6 bases at J, with 11 bases between. The CDR3 has 13 amino acids. CDR1 is SNHLY and CDR2 is FYNNEI in the germline V gene. CDR3 amino acids: CASSDRTKPEAFF. In nucleotides, the CDR3 is TGTGCCAGCAGTGACCGGACAAAACCTGAAGCTTTCTTT.

The chain employs TRBV2 and TRBJ2-4, with 10 bases fitting TRBD2. The germline V gene encodes CDR1 SNHLY and CDR2 FYNNEI. The length of the CDR3 is 16 residues. V shed 7 bases, J shed 6 bases, and the junction held 12 bases outside the gene matches. For the CDR3, the DNA is TGTGCCAGCATCTCTAAGCGGGGGGGCCCGGGAAACATTCAGTACTTC. Its protein is CASISKRGGPGNIQYF.

In this sample, this clone turned up once. DNA for the CDR3: TGTGCCAGCAGCCCCCTCGCCCGGCGGACAGGGATCGTCTACGAGCAGTACTTC. This encodes CASSPLARRTGIVYEQYF. This sequence joins TRBV11-2 and TRBJ2-7; 8 nucleotides line up with TRBD1. Looked up from germline, CDR1 is SGHAT and CDR2 is FQNNGV. The V gene end was trimmed by 5 bases and the J gene end by 3 bases; junction bases not matched to a gene: 18. There are 18 residues in the CDR3.